A single sample is the source of the 11 T cell receptor beta chains below, sequenced in a study of CD4 T cells in relation to SARS-CoV-2 and coronaviruses (dated by TCRdb to the early 2020s). Receptor libraries were prepared by the immunoSEQ multiplex PCR assay. Held by TCRdb, this immuneACCESS table contains in-frame sequences only and omits some clones. Under half of the omission traces to an unresolved V gene where checked; the cause of the rest is unknown. Across this sample there are approximately 64,000 clones, with about 95% seen only once. The ten largest clones capture around 0.15% of the sample. CD4+ T cells from unexposed donors were collected before the COVID-19 pandemic (2011-2018). Material for sequencing was naive CD4+ T cells from PBMCs. This specimen's cell subset or site label, per the study, means: naive CD4+ T cells isolated by negative enrichment. The source is a human donor in good health.

The chain uses TRBV19 and TRBJ2-7; no definite D call. Germline V lookup: CDR1 LNHDA, CDR2 SQIVND (reference sequence). This CDR3 has 14 residues. Trimming left V 5 bases short and J 1 base short, with 12 bases between. The CDR3 here is CASSPASSSYEQYF. In nucleotides, the CDR3 is TGTGCCAGTAGTCCTGCTTCCAGTTCCTACGAGCAGTACTTC.

The chain is built from TRBV21-1 and TRBJ2-7; the D segment call TRBD1 is taken from the table without a DNA check. TRBV21-1 represents a pseudogene. The CDR3 totals 17 residues. In nucleotides, the CDR3 is TGTGCCAGCAGCAAATTAGGGGTTTTGGACAGAGCCTACGAGCAGTACTTC. This sequence encodes CASSKLGVLDRAYEQYF.

This chain links TRBV7-2 with TRBJ2-1; D is unclear. The V and J ends lost 3 bases and 10 bases respectively, with 19 bases between them. CDR1 is SGHTA and CDR2 is FQGNSA in the germline V gene. CDR3 length: 15 amino acids. CDR3 bases: TGTGCCAGCAGCTTCGGCCCTCCAACGCGTTACGAGCAGTTCTTC. Translating gives CASSFGPPTRYEQFF.

The chain carries TRBV21-1 and TRBJ1-3; the table's TRBD1 call for D was not verified on the DNA. TRBV21-1 is designated a pseudogene. This CDR3 is 18 amino acids long. CDR3 protein: CASSKSRVAGNSGNTIYF. CDR3 coding DNA: TGTGCCAGCAGCAAATCTCGAGTGGCAGGAAACTCTGGAAACACCATATATTTT.

The V and J genes are TRBV7-9 and TRBJ2-5; TRBD2 matches 11 bases. J gave up 3 bases and V 5 bases, and 5 bases lay outside the gene matches. CDR1 SEHNR and CDR2 FQNEAQ come from the germline V gene (reference sequence). CDR3 length: 15 residues. The CDR3 here is CASSTRLAGKETQYF. CDR3 nucleotide sequence: TGTGCCAGCAGCACCCGACTAGCGGGGAAAGAGACCCAGTACTTC.

The rearrangement links TRBV6-5 to TRBJ2-7; no clear D. CDR1 is MNHEY and CDR2 is SVGAGI in the germline V gene. V was trimmed by 2 bases and J by 3 bases, leaving 14 bases between them. This CDR3 has 15 amino acids. DNA for the CDR3: TGTGCCAGCAGTTACAGGGCCAAGCCACACTACGAGCAGTACTTC. This codes for CASSYRAKPHYEQYF.

The chain recombines TRBV5-1 with TRBJ2-4; 11 bases fit TRBD1. The germline V gene has CDR1 SGHRS and CDR2 YFSETQ. The CDR3 contains 16 residues. J lost 6 bases, V lost 2 bases, and 7 bases had no gene match. The CDR3 sequence: CASSLGDRGLGNIQYF. For the CDR3, the DNA is TGCGCCAGCAGCTTAGGGGACAGGGGGTTGGGAAACATTCAGTACTTC.

The chain joins TRBV28 to TRBJ2-5; 11 bases map to TRBD2. V lost 6 bases, J lost 4 bases, and 13 bases stayed unmatched. The CDR3 totals 17 residues. CDR1 is MDHEN, CDR2 SYDVKM, per germline. DNA of the CDR3: TGTGCCAGCAGCTTGGGGACCCTAGCGGGAGGCGGAGAGACCCAGTACTTC. This encodes CASSLGTLAGGGETQYF.

CDR3 nucleotides: TGCGCCAGCAGCTTAGGGGGAGGTGTGTACGAGCAGTACTTC. Translation: CASSLGGGVYEQYF. The chain employs TRBV5-1 and TRBJ2-7; either TRBD1 or TRBD2 may supply D (6 bases each). V was pared by 2 bases and J by 4 bases, with 13 bases between. Germline V gene sequence: CDR1 SGHRS, CDR2 YFSETQ. This CDR3 has 14 residues.

This clone was recorded once. V is TRBV5-1 and J is TRBJ2-7; TRBD1 aligns across 7 bases. The germline V gene has CDR1 SGHRS and CDR2 YFSETQ. The CDR3 contains 14 residues. V was pared by 4 bases and J by 5 bases, with 9 bases of the junction left unmatched. The CDR3: CASSPMDRLNEQYF. CDR3 bases: TGCGCCAGCAGCCCGATGGACAGGTTAAACGAGCAGTACTTC.

The chain recombines TRBV18 with TRBJ2-1; 11 bases align to TRBD2. The CDR3 totals 16 residues. Germline V gene lookup returns CDR1 KGHSH and CDR2 LQKENI. The ends lost 3 bases at V and 7 bases at J; junction bases unmatched: 8. In DNA form, the CDR3 reads TGTGCCAGCTCACCTACTCTAGCGGGAGGTAAAAATGAGCAGTTCTTC. This codes for CASSPTLAGGKNEQFF.